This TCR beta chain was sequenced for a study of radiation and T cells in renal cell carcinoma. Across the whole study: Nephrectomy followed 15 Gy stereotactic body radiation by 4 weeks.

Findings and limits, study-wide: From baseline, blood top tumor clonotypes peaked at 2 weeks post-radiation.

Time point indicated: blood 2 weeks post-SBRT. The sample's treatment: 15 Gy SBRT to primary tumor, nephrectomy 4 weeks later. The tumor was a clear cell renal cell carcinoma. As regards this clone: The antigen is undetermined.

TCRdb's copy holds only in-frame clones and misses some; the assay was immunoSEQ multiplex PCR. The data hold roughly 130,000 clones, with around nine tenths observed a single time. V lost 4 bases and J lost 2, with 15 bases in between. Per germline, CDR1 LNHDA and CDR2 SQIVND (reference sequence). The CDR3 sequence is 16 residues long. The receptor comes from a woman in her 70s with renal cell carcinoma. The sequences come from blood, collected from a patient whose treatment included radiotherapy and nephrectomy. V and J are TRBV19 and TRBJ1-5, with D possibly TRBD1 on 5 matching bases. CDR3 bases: TGTGCCAGTAGTAACTCGGGGGTGGGCGGCAATCAGCCCCAGCATTTT. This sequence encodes CASSNSGVGGNQPQHF.